The sequence of this T cell receptor (beta chain) was determined in a study of beta chain features in type 1 diabetes. Notes on the study in general: Across all four CD4+ subsets, people with type 1 diabetes showed modestly shorter TCRB CDR3s. For TCRB rearrangement, an influence of HLA type remained unresolved here. In patients and controls equally, PCR might favor templates that are shorter.

This clone was detected only a few times. The antigen is undetermined. CD4+ naive, central memory, regulatory and stem cell-like memory cells were sorted via CD45RO/CCR7/CD25/CD127/CD95/CD27. Every isolated RNA sample was fully reverse transcribed, so sequencing captured expressed TCRB transcripts. TCRdb's copy holds only in-frame clones and misses some; the assay was immunoSEQ multiplex PCR. Among hundreds of thousands of clones listed, 10% to 15% were seen once. CDR3 size: 12 residues. Trimming took 2 bases from V and 5 from J, leaving 10 bases between them. Germline-derived CDR1 and CDR2 are GTSNPN and SVGIG (reference sequence).

This chain uses TRBV30 with TRBJ2-7, with D unresolved. The sequencing sample was made of naive CD4+ T cells from blood. The TCR originated in a man younger than 35 in good health. The CDR3 region is CAWSSAAHEQYF. The CDR3 DNA reads TGTGCCTGGAGTAGCGCGGCCCACGAGCAGTACTTC.